These T cell receptor beta chains were read from a single sample in a study of T cell repertoires in cytomegalovirus infection. No antigen has been assigned to these receptors. TCRdb used MiXCR to reprocess the reads, holding one entry per CDR3 protein. The table lists approximately 1,000,000 distinct CDR3 sequences, roughly 30% of them singletons. Material: cultured CD8+ T cells from PBMCs, obtained from culture after CMV antigen stimulation. These receptors were taken from a human donor in good health (CMV status not recorded). Some clones in this sample may be carry-over from other donors' samples. Both conserved end residues are part of each CDR3. Each record gives: clone size, J gene, V gene, D gene, CDR3 DNA, CDR3 protein. A D gene is named only where the DNA matches it firmly. Clone size is shown for a subset of rows, as once, few, many or a class of expanded clone.

abundance: NA; j_gene: TRBJ2-7; v_gene: TRBV4-2; d_gene: NA; CDR3nt: TGTGCCAGCAGCCAAGTAGGCCGAGGGACCCCCTACGAGCAGTACTTC; CDR3aa: CASSQVGRGTPYEQYF
abundance: few; j_gene: TRBJ2-5; v_gene: TRBV7-9; d_gene: TRBD1; CDR3nt: TGTGCCAGCAAGACAGGGTACCAAGAGACCCAGTACTTC; CDR3aa: CASKTGYQETQYF
abundance: NA; j_gene: TRBJ2-2; v_gene: TRBV15; d_gene: NA; CDR3nt: TGTGCCACCAGCAGAGAATGGGGGATCGGGGAGCTGTTTTTT; CDR3aa: CATSREWGIGELFF
abundance: few; j_gene: TRBJ1-1; v_gene: TRBV5-6; d_gene: NA; CDR3nt: TGTGCCAGCAGCCCACAAGACACTGAAGCTTTCTTT; CDR3aa: CASSPQDTEAFF
abundance: few; j_gene: TRBJ2-3; v_gene: TRBV6-5; d_gene: NA; CDR3nt: TGTGCCAGCAGTGCCTGGGAGGGGGTGAGCGTAACAGATACGCAGTATTTT; CDR3aa: CASSAWEGVSVTDTQYF
abundance: NA; j_gene: TRBJ2-3; v_gene: TRBV10-3; d_gene: TRBD2; CDR3nt: TGTGCCATCAGGGCTAGCGGGGCCGCCCTCCCTAGCACAGATACGCAGTATTTT; CDR3aa: CAIRASGAALPSTDTQYF
abundance: NA; j_gene: TRBJ2-5; v_gene: TRBV6-6; d_gene: NA; CDR3nt: TGTGCCAGCAGTCTAGCCTTTCGCGAGACCCAGTACTTC; CDR3aa: CASSLAFRETQYF
abundance: NA; j_gene: TRBJ2-3; v_gene: TRBV5-5; d_gene: TRBD1; CDR3nt: TGTGCCAGCAGCGTGGGGACAGGAAAGGGGCAGTATTTT; CDR3aa: CASSVGTGKGQYF
abundance: NA; j_gene: TRBJ2-7; v_gene: TRBV7-6; d_gene: TRBD2; CDR3nt: TGTGCCAGCAGCTTAGATACGGGGGGTACCTACGAGCAGTACTTC; CDR3aa: CASSLDTGGTYEQYF
abundance: many; j_gene: TRBJ2-1; v_gene: TRBV7-8; d_gene: TRBD1; CDR3nt: TGTGCCAGCGGGGGACAGGGGAGATCCTACAATGAGCAGTTCTTC; CDR3aa: CASGGQGRSYNEQFF
abundance: many; j_gene: TRBJ2-1; v_gene: TRBV2; d_gene: NA; CDR3nt: TGTGCCAGCGATACTAGCCCTTCTTACAATGAGCAGTTCTTC; CDR3aa: CASDTSPSYNEQFF
abundance: few; j_gene: TRBJ1-2; v_gene: TRBV2; d_gene: NA; CDR3nt: TGTGCCAGCAGGGACAGATCCTATGGCTACACCTTC; CDR3aa: CASRDRSYGYTF
abundance: few; j_gene: TRBJ1-2; v_gene: TRBV25-1; d_gene: TRBD1; CDR3nt: TGTGCCAGCAGTGAATATACCGGGACAGGGGGGGATGGCTACACCTTC; CDR3aa: CASSEYTGTGGDGYTF
abundance: NA; j_gene: TRBJ1-1; v_gene: TRBV4-1; d_gene: TRBD1; CDR3nt: TGCGCCAGCAGCCAAAAGGACAGGGCGGACACTGAAGCTTTCTTT; CDR3aa: CASSQKDRADTEAFF
abundance: few; j_gene: TRBJ1-2; v_gene: TRBV12-5; d_gene: NA; CDR3nt: TGTGCTAGTGAGGATGAAGAAGGCTACACCTTC; CDR3aa: CASEDEEGYTF
abundance: few; j_gene: TRBJ1-2; v_gene: TRBV10-3; d_gene: TRBD1; CDR3nt: TGTGCCATCAGTGCCCCGGACAGGGGGCCTGGCTACACCTTC; CDR3aa: CAISAPDRGPGYTF
abundance: NA; j_gene: TRBJ2-1; v_gene: TRBV19; d_gene: TRBD2; CDR3nt: TGTGCCAGTAGTCCCGAGAACCGGGGACTAGCGGGCTACAATGAGCAGTTCTTC; CDR3aa: CASSPENRGLAGYNEQFF
abundance: NA; j_gene: TRBJ1-2; v_gene: TRBV27; d_gene: NA; CDR3nt: TGTGCCAGCAGTTTATTCCCGGGGAACGGGGTCTATGGCTACACCTTC; CDR3aa: CASSLFPGNGVYGYTF
abundance: few; j_gene: TRBJ2-1; v_gene: TRBV12-3/TRBV12-4; d_gene: NA; CDR3nt: TGTGCCAGCAGTTCGAGGGGGGCGCCGAATGAGCAGTTCTTC; CDR3aa: CASSSRGAPNEQFF
abundance: few; j_gene: TRBJ2-6; v_gene: TRBV10-2; d_gene: NA; CDR3nt: TGCGCCAGCATGGGGGGGGCCAACGTCCTGACTTTC; CDR3aa: CASMGGANVLTF
abundance: NA; j_gene: TRBJ1-3; v_gene: TRBV19; d_gene: NA; CDR3nt: TGTGCCAGTAGTACGCTCGGAGAGGCGGTAAACACCATATATTTT; CDR3aa: CASSTLGEAVNTIYF
abundance: few; j_gene: TRBJ1-2; v_gene: TRBV15; d_gene: NA; CDR3nt: TGTGCCACCAGCCGTCCGGGACTCCTAAAGGAGGGCTACACCTTC; CDR3aa: CATSRPGLLKEGYTF
abundance: NA; j_gene: TRBJ1-5; v_gene: TRBV7-9; d_gene: NA; CDR3nt: TGTGCCAGCAGCTTCTCTGGGGGAGGGCATCAGCCCCAGCATTTT; CDR3aa: CASSFSGGGHQPQHF
abundance: NA; j_gene: TRBJ1-6; v_gene: TRBV15; d_gene: NA; CDR3nt: TGTGCCACCAGCAAAAACAGAGGCCCCAATTCACCCCTCCACTTT; CDR3aa: CATSKNRGPNSPLHF
abundance: many; j_gene: TRBJ2-3; v_gene: TRBV7-6; d_gene: NA; CDR3nt: TGTGCCAGCAGCTTAGGACAGGTTGGCACAGATACGCAGTATTTT; CDR3aa: CASSLGQVGTDTQYF
abundance: NA; j_gene: TRBJ2-1; v_gene: TRBV14; d_gene: TRBD2; CDR3nt: TGTGCCAGCAGTCCCAGCGGGGGGGCTTTCTACAATGAGCAGTTCTTC; CDR3aa: CASSPSGGAFYNEQFF
abundance: NA; j_gene: TRBJ1-2; v_gene: TRBV28; d_gene: NA; CDR3nt: TGTGCCAGCAGTTATTACGGGAGTTATGGCTACACCTTC; CDR3aa: CASSYYGSYGYTF
abundance: many; j_gene: TRBJ2-3; v_gene: TRBV7-8; d_gene: NA; CDR3nt: TGTGCCAGCAGCTTAACGCGCGGGGTCAGCACAGATACGCAGTATTTT; CDR3aa: CASSLTRGVSTDTQYF
abundance: NA; j_gene: TRBJ2-1; v_gene: TRBV27; d_gene: NA; CDR3nt: TGTGCCAGCAGAAGAGAGGTCTTCTACAATGAGCAGTTCTTC; CDR3aa: CASRREVFYNEQFF
abundance: NA; j_gene: TRBJ2-3; v_gene: TRBV9; d_gene: TRBD2; CDR3nt: TGTGCCAGCAGCGCCCCATTAGCGGGGGAGTTAGATACGCAGTATTTT; CDR3aa: CASSAPLAGELDTQYF
abundance: NA; j_gene: TRBJ2-1; v_gene: TRBV5-3; d_gene: NA; CDR3nt: TGTGCCAGCAGCCCCGGGCCGGCGGGGTTGAATGAGCAGTTCTTC; CDR3aa: CASSPGPAGLNEQFF
abundance: NA; j_gene: TRBJ2-5; v_gene: TRBV28; d_gene: TRBD2; CDR3nt: TGTGCCAGCAGTTTCCCGGGGGCTAGCGGGGGGACCCAAGAGACCCAGTACTTC; CDR3aa: CASSFPGASGGTQETQYF
abundance: few; j_gene: TRBJ2-7; v_gene: TRBV12-3/TRBV12-4; d_gene: TRBD2; CDR3nt: TGTGCCAGCAGAATTAGCGGGGGGGCGTCGGAGCAGTACTTC; CDR3aa: CASRISGGASEQYF
abundance: NA; j_gene: TRBJ1-1; v_gene: TRBV3-1; d_gene: NA; CDR3nt: TGTGCCAGCAACCAAGATATAGACAGAGATTGGACCAACACTGAAGCTTTCTTT; CDR3aa: CASNQDIDRDWTNTEAFF
abundance: many; j_gene: TRBJ2-3; v_gene: TRBV7-2; d_gene: TRBD2; CDR3nt: TGTGCCAGCAGCCCGCCTAGCGGTACTAGCACAGATACGCAGTATTTT; CDR3aa: CASSPPSGTSTDTQYF
abundance: few; j_gene: TRBJ2-2; v_gene: TRBV19; d_gene: TRBD1; CDR3nt: TGTGCCAGTAGACCACAGGGGTACACCGGGGAGCTGTTTTTT; CDR3aa: CASRPQGYTGELFF
abundance: few; j_gene: TRBJ1-2; v_gene: TRBV12-3/TRBV12-4; d_gene: NA; CDR3nt: TGTGCCAGCACCCGCCGGGGCTACCTAGGAAACAGGGAAGGCTACACCTTC; CDR3aa: CASTRRGYLGNREGYTF
abundance: NA; j_gene: TRBJ2-3; v_gene: TRBV28; d_gene: TRBD2; CDR3nt: TGTGCCAGCATAGCGGCTAGCGGGGGGATAGATACGCAGTATTTT; CDR3aa: CASIAASGGIDTQYF
abundance: NA; j_gene: TRBJ1-5; v_gene: TRBV27; d_gene: NA; CDR3nt: TGTGCCAGCAGTCCTACTACAGGGTTAGGTCAGCCCCAGCATTTT; CDR3aa: CASSPTTGLGQPQHF
abundance: NA; j_gene: TRBJ1-5; v_gene: TRBV20-1; d_gene: TRBD1; CDR3nt: TGCAGTGCTGCCCCCGGACAGGGGTCCCCCGCGGTTCAGCCCCAGCATTTT; CDR3aa: CSAAPGQGSPAVQPQHF
abundance: few; j_gene: TRBJ1-2; v_gene: TRBV6-5; d_gene: TRBD1; CDR3nt: TGTGCCAGCAGTTTTAACCTCGGACAGGGGGCCCTAAGGAACTATGGCTACACCTTC; CDR3aa: CASSFNLGQGALRNYGYTF
abundance: few; j_gene: TRBJ2-7; v_gene: TRBV15; d_gene: NA; CDR3nt: TGTGCCACCAGCATGGTAAGATTTTCCTACGAGCAGTACTTC; CDR3aa: CATSMVRFSYEQYF
abundance: NA; j_gene: TRBJ2-1; v_gene: TRBV20-1; d_gene: TRBD2; CDR3nt: TGCAGTGCTAGTCCTACGTCTAGCGGGGGGGTACTGTCCTACAATGAGCAGTTCTTC; CDR3aa: CSASPTSSGGVLSYNEQFF
abundance: NA; j_gene: TRBJ2-1; v_gene: TRBV27; d_gene: NA; CDR3nt: TGTGCCAGCAGTTTCACGGGGGCGATCTACAATGATCAGTTCTTC; CDR3aa: CASSFTGAIYNDQFF
abundance: many; j_gene: TRBJ2-2; v_gene: TRBV7-2; d_gene: NA; CDR3nt: TGTGCCAGCAGCTTCGAGGCCGGGGAGCTGTTTTTT; CDR3aa: CASSFEAGELFF
abundance: few; j_gene: TRBJ2-3; v_gene: TRBV6-5; d_gene: NA; CDR3nt: TGTGCCAGCAGTTACTCCGACATGCCCACAGATACGCAGTATTTT; CDR3aa: CASSYSDMPTDTQYF
abundance: NA; j_gene: TRBJ2-5; v_gene: TRBV12-3/TRBV12-4; d_gene: NA; CDR3nt: TGTGCCAGCAAGAAGGGATGGGAGACCCAGTACTTC; CDR3aa: CASKKGWETQYF
abundance: few; j_gene: TRBJ2-3; v_gene: TRBV4-3; d_gene: NA; CDR3nt: TGCGCCAGCAGCCAAGATCCCTATACGCAGTATTTT; CDR3aa: CASSQDPYTQYF
abundance: NA; j_gene: TRBJ2-3; v_gene: TRBV9; d_gene: TRBD2; CDR3nt: TGTGCCAGCAGCGTATACAGCGGGGGGCTCACAGATACGCAGTATTTT; CDR3aa: CASSVYSGGLTDTQYF
abundance: few; j_gene: TRBJ1-2; v_gene: TRBV7-6; d_gene: TRBD1; CDR3nt: TGTGCCAGCAGCGCCGGGACAGCAACCAACTATTATGGCTACACCTTC; CDR3aa: CASSAGTATNYYGYTF
abundance: NA; j_gene: TRBJ2-3; v_gene: TRBV5-5; d_gene: NA; CDR3nt: TGTGCCAGCAGCTGGGGCGGCAGGGTGAAAGCAGATACGCAGTATTTT; CDR3aa: CASSWGGRVKADTQYF
abundance: few; j_gene: TRBJ1-4; v_gene: TRBV7-8; d_gene: NA; CDR3nt: TGTGCCAGCGCAACGGGCGGGGTTGAAAAACTGTTTTTT; CDR3aa: CASATGGVEKLFF
abundance: NA; j_gene: TRBJ2-5; v_gene: TRBV2; d_gene: NA; CDR3nt: TGTGCCAACATCAAAACGACCCTTAGCATATACTTC; CDR3aa: CANIKTTLSIYF
abundance: NA; j_gene: TRBJ2-1; v_gene: TRBV10-3; d_gene: NA; CDR3nt: TGTGCCATCAGTGAGTCAGACCGGTCCTACAATGAGCAGTTCTTC; CDR3aa: CAISESDRSYNEQFF
abundance: NA; j_gene: TRBJ2-1; v_gene: TRBV4-1; d_gene: TRBD2; CDR3nt: TGCGCCAGCAGCCAAGAAGGGCTAGCGGGGACAAATGAGCAGTTCTTC; CDR3aa: CASSQEGLAGTNEQFF
abundance: few; j_gene: TRBJ1-1; v_gene: TRBV4-2; d_gene: NA; CDR3nt: TGTGCCAGCAGCCAAGTTGTCAGCATGAACACTGAAGCTTTCTTT; CDR3aa: CASSQVVSMNTEAFF
abundance: few; j_gene: TRBJ1-4; v_gene: TRBV7-2; d_gene: NA; CDR3nt: TGTGCCAGCAGCTTAGCCGACGGGACCTATGAAAAACTGTTTTTT; CDR3aa: CASSLADGTYEKLFF
abundance: many; j_gene: TRBJ2-1; v_gene: TRBV6-2/TRBV6-3; d_gene: TRBD2; CDR3nt: TGTGCCATATCTAGGACTAGCCCTGTGGGGAATGAGCAGTTCTTC; CDR3aa: CAISRTSPVGNEQFF
abundance: few; j_gene: TRBJ2-3; v_gene: TRBV6-5; d_gene: NA; CDR3nt: TGTGCCAGCAGTTACCAAATACCGGTCCCAGCTAGCACAGATACGCAGTATTTT; CDR3aa: CASSYQIPVPASTDTQYF
abundance: few; j_gene: TRBJ1-5; v_gene: TRBV19; d_gene: TRBD1; CDR3nt: TGTGCCAGTAGTATCCGGGGACAGGGGTATTTTCAGCCCCAGCATTTT; CDR3aa: CASSIRGQGYFQPQHF